This T cell receptor (beta chain) was recorded in a study of cytomegalovirus exposure and HLA in healthy donors. As concerns this clone: What it binds is unknown.

This table comes from immunoSEQ multiplex PCR, and its TCRdb copy is limited to in-frame clones, with some not included. The sample has about 110,000 clones, approximately 91% seen once; the top ten hold about 2%. The CDR3 has 15 residues. Germline lookup yields CDR1 LGHNA and CDR2 YSLEER. The ends were cut back, 4 bases at V and 3 bases at J, with 13 bases in the middle. Notes on the study in general: The dataset shows that most TCR sequences were rare, while some public TCRs occurred in many donors. The investigators catalogued 164 TCR beta chains as cytomegalovirus-associated. The tendency of first-cohort TCR clusters to co-occur in the roughly 120 validation repertoires was the finding of a later analysis. Testing in vitro showed a few CMV-associated chains specific for CMV antigens.

The chain has TRBV4-3 and TRBJ1-3; D possibly corresponds to TRBD1 (6 bases). The clonotype comes from a woman between 18 and 29 years old in good health and CMV-seronegative. Input material: PBMCs. As DNA, the CDR3 is TGCGCCAGCAGCCTCGACAGGTTAGGTGGAAACACCATATATTTT. Translated, it gives CASSLDRLGGNTIYF.